This T cell receptor beta chain appears in the sequencing data of a study of cytomegalovirus exposure and HLA in healthy donors. Researchers ran the PCR with 60 Vbeta and 13 Jbeta primers. Sequencing was performed with immunoSEQ multiplex PCR; in TCRdb, only in-frame clones are kept and a portion is missing. The sample yields more than 90,000 clones, roughly 70% seen once. The sample was PBMCs. The clonotype comes from a middle-aged man in good health and CMV-seronegative.

CDR3 in amino acids: CASSAGGHGDQPQHF. Here the CDR3 DNA reads TGTGCCAGCAGCGCCGGGGGGCATGGCGATCAGCCCCAGCATTTT. The gene calls are TRBV6-6 and TRBJ1-5, with D maybe TRBD1 (6 bases). CDR3 length: 15 amino acids. Germline V gene lookup returns CDR1 MNHNY and CDR2 SVGAGI (reference sequence). V was shortened by 6 bases and J by 5 bases, with 17 bases between the two germline ends.